The 9 T cell receptor beta chains below all came from one sample that was sequenced in a study of shared clonotypes between healthy human individuals. Generated by immunoSEQ multiplex PCR, the TCRdb table keeps only in-frame clones and is missing some. The sample consists of under 2.5 million clones, less than 95% of them appearing once. The sequenced sample was naive CD4+ T cells from PBMCs. Subset defined: CD45RA+ positively selected. All receptors come from a man younger than 35 in good health. Some clones in this sample may be carry-over from other donors' samples.

Only a few counts were recorded for this clone. V is TRBV5-1 and J is TRBJ1-1; 8 bases are a match to TRBD1. The CDR3 extends over 16 amino acids. Germline lookup yields CDR1 SGHRS and CDR2 YFSETQ. V dropped 1 base and J dropped 8; count of bases not matched to a gene: 13. The CDR3 nucleotides are TGCGCCAGCAGCTTGTTGGTTGACAGGGGATCCCCCGAAGCTTTCTTT. Its translation: CASSLLVDRGSPEAFF. The whole variable domain, remainder taken from reference TRBV5-1 and TRBJ1-1, is KAGVTQTPRYLIKTRGQQVTLSCSPISGHRSVSWYQQTPGQGLQFLFEYFSETQRNKGNFPGRFSGRQFSNSRSEMNVSTLELGDSALYLCASSLLVDRGSPEAFFGQGTRLTVV.

The chain carries TRBV27 and TRBJ2-7; D ambiguous. CDR3 size: 13 residues. V was shortened by 3 bases and J by 5 bases, with 11 bases between the two germline ends. Germline values: CDR1 MNHEY, CDR2 SMNVEV (reference sequence). The DNA of the CDR3 is TGTGCCAGCAGTTTCCGAGCAGCTCACGAGCAGTACTTC. Amino acids: CASSFRAAHEQYF.

This chain connects TRBV6-6 to TRBJ2-3; 11 bases match TRBD2. Germline CDR1 is MNHNY and CDR2 is SVGAGI (reference sequence). The ends lost 5 bases at V and 2 bases at J; junction bases unmatched: 3. The CDR3 spans 15 residues. The CDR3 sequence is CASSPGLAVTDTQYF. The CDR3 nucleotides read TGTGCCAGCAGTCCGGGACTAGCGGTCACAGATACGCAGTATTTT.

The V call is TRBV11-2, the J call TRBJ1-1, with D unclear. Trimming left V 1 base short and J 0 bases short, with 12 bases between. This CDR3 is built from 16 residues. From germline, CDR1 is SGHAT and CDR2 FQNNGV. The DNA of the CDR3 is TGTGCCAGCAGCTTAGGATCCCGACGGGTGAACACTGAAGCTTTCTTT. Its translation: CASSLGSRRVNTEAFF.

This clone appeared once. This specimen includes other DNA sequences encoding the same CDR3. The V and J genes are TRBV7-9 and TRBJ1-2; 7 nucleotides line up with TRBD1. The V segment lost 6 bases and the J segment 2 bases; nucleotides outside the gene matches: 6. The germline V gene encodes CDR1 SEHNR and CDR2 FQNEAQ (reference sequence). The CDR3 length is 14 residues. CDR3 nucleotides: TGTGCCAGCAGTCCGCGACAGGGCAACTATGGCTACACCTTC. Translating gives CASSPRQGNYGYTF.

The chain carries TRBV28 and TRBJ2-2; the match to TRBD1 covers 9 bases. CDR1 and CDR2 (germline): MDHEN, SYDVKM. The CDR3 is 16 amino acids. J gave up 8 bases and V 5 bases, and 12 bases lay outside the gene matches. The CDR3 sequence: CASSTRGQGLGGELFF. For the CDR3, the DNA is TGTGCCAGCAGTACAAGGGGACAGGGTCTAGGAGGGGAGCTGTTTTTT.

V gene TRBV5-8 combines with J gene TRBJ2-4; no firm D call. The germline gives CDR1 SGHTS, CDR2 YDEGEE. The V and J ends lost 0 bases and 4 bases respectively, with 5 bases between them. There are 13 residues in the CDR3. CDR3 nucleotides: TGTGCCAGCAGCTTGGAAGTTAAAAACATTCAGTACTTC. As protein: CASSLEVKNIQYF.

The gene calls are TRBV6-7 and TRBJ1-5; tentative D call: TRBD1 (5 bases). TRBV6-7 counts as an open reading frame of uncertain function. The CDR3 is made up of 13 amino acids. With 7 bases removed from V and 5 bases from J, the gap between germline ends came to 12 bases. CDR3 loop: CASNYWGDQPQHF. The CDR3 nucleotides read TGTGCCAGCAACTACTGGGGGGATCAGCCCCAGCATTTT.

CDR3 in amino acids: CASSGRQSYEQYF. The CDR3 nucleotides read TGTGCCAGTAGTGGAAGACAAAGCTACGAGCAGTACTTC. V gene TRBV19 combines with J gene TRBJ2-7; D not certain. The ends were cut back, 5 bases at V and 3 bases at J, with 11 bases in the middle. Germline V gives CDR1 LNHDA, CDR2 SQIVND (reference sequence). This CDR3 is built from 13 residues.